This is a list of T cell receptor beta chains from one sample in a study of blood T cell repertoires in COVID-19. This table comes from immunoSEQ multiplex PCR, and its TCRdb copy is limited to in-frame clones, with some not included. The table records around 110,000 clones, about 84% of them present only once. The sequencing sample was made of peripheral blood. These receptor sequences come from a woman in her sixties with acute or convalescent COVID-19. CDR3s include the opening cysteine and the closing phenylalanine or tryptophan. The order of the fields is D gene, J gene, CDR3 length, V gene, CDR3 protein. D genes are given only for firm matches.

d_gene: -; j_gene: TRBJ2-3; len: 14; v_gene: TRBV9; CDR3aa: CASSATDLGDTQYF
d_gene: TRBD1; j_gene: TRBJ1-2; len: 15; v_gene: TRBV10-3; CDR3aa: CAISESGQGARGYTF
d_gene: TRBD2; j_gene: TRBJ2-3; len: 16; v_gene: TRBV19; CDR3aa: CASSRPGLAGEDTQYF
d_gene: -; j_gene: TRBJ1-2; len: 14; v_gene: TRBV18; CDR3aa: CASSPPQQGSGYTF
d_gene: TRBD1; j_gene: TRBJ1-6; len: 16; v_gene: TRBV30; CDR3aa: CAWSVTSQGRLAPLHF
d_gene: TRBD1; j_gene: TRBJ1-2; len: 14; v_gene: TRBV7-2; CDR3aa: CASSLGTGLGGYTF
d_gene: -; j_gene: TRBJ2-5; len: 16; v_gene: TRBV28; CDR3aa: CASSLGRGARQETQYF
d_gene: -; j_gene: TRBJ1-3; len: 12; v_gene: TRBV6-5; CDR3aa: CASHSSGNTIYF
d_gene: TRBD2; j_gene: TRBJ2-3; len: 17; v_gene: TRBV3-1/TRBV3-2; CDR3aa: CASSQGTSGRAIDTQYF
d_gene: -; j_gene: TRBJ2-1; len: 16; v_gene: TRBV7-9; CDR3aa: CASSLGDRDFYNEQFF
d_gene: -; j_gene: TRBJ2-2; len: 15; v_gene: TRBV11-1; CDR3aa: CASTLNPGTAGELFF
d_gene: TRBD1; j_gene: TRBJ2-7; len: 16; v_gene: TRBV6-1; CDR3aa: CASSEAVTGSWYEQYF
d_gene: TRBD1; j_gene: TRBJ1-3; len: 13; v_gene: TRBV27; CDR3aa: CASSRQGGNTIYF
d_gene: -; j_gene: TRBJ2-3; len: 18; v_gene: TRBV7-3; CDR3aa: CASSLTPLSVGATDTQYF
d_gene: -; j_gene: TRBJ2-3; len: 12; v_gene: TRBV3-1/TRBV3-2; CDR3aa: CASSQDGNTQYF
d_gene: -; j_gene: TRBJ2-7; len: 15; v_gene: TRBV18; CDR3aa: CASSPSGRETYEQYF
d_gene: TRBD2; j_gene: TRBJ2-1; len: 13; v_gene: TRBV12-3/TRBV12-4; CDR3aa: CASSLAAGDEQFF
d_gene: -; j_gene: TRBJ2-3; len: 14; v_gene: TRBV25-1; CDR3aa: CASSDVTATDTQYF
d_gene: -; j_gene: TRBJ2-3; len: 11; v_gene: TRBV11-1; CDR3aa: CASSFGDTQYF
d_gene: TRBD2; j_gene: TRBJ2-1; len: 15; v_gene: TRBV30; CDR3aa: CAWRPTSGPYNEQFF
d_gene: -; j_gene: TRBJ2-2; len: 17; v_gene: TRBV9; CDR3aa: CASSVEEHRSGTGELFF
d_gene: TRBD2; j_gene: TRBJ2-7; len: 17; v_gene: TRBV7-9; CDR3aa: CASSLIASGGSSYEQYF
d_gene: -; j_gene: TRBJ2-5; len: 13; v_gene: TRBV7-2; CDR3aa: CASSFTGGETQYF
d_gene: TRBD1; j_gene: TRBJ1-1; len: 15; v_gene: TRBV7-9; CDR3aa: CASSLARTGVTEAFF
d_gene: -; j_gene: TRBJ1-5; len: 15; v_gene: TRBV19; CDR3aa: CASTPGGDSNQPQHF
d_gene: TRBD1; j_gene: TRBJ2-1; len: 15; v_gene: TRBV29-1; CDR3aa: CSVQRTGQGPGEQFF
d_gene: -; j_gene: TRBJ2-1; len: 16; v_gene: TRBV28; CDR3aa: CASSLNPPPVHNEQFF
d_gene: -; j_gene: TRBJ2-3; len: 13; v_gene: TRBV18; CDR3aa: CASSARGEGTQYF
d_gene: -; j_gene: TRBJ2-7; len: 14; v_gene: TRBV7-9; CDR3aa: CASSLAGRAYEQYF
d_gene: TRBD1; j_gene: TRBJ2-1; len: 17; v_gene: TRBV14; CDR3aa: CASSLGQGIGWVNEQFF
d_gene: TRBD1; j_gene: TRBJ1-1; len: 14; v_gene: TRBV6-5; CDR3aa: CASRAGQGDTEAFF
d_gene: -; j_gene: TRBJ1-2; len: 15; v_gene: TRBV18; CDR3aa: CASSLLGQDNYGYTF
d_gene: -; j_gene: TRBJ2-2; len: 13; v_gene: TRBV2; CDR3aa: CASSEEGAGELFF
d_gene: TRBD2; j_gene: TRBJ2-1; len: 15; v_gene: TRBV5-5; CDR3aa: CASSLTSGRHNEQFF
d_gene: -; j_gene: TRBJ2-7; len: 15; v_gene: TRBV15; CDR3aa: CATSREHRVEYEQYF
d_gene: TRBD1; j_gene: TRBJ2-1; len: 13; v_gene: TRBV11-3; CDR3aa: CASSLDEDGTAFF
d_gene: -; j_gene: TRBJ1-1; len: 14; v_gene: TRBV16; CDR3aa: CASSQRTLNTEAFF